In its sample, the clone carrying this T cell receptor (beta chain) was seen a few times. Its target is unknown. This may be a read error: a much more frequent sequence differs by one nucleotide. The data belong to a study of T cells in Graves' hyperthyroidism and ophthalmopathy. Findings of the study overall: Ophthalmopathy was distinguished from stable hyperthyroidism by 13 V-J signatures.

V gave up 2 bases and J gave up 1 base, with 8 bases separating them. Germline CDR1 reads LGHDT; CDR2 reads YNNKEL (reference sequence). The CDR3 totals 14 residues. Graves' hyperthyroidism is called stable when ophthalmopathy does not progress within 18 months. Exclusions: uncontrolled infection, other autoimmune disease, pregnancy, lactation. From RNA transcripts, TCR beta CDR3 regions were amplified. Researchers ran a first-round RT-PCR on the TCR CDR3 using the HTBI primer set. MiXCR, run by TCRdb on the multiplex PCR reads, gives a single entry per CDR3 protein. The data hold over 300,000 distinct CDR3 sequences, with approximately 14% observed a single time.

The chain joins TRBV3-1 to TRBJ1-1; D not resolved. The clonotype comes from an older woman with Graves' hyperthyroidism. The sequenced material came from blood. The CDR3 loop is CASSQLHWNTEAFF. The CDR3 region has the DNA TGTGCCAGCAGCCAATTACACTGGAACACTGAAGCTTTCTTT.